The 22 T cell receptor beta chains below come from one sample, sequenced in a study of blood T cell repertoires in COVID-19. The protocol was immunoSEQ multiplex PCR, while the TCRdb copy is restricted to in-frame clones and leaves out a portion. The sample lists roughly 230,000 clones, 85% occurring once. Sequenced input: peripheral blood. Source of these receptors: a man aged 35-49 years with acute or convalescent COVID-19.

The rearrangement joins TRBV3-1 (or the pseudogene TRBV3-2) to TRBJ2-7; D possibly corresponds to TRBD2 (5 bases). Germline V gives CDR1 LGHDT, CDR2 YNNKEL (reference sequence). With 4 bases removed from V and 3 bases from J, the gap between germline ends came to 13 bases. The CDR3 has 14 residues. The CDR3 region is CASSLSGFYYEQYF. CDR3 bases: TGTGCCAGCAGCCTCTCGGGGTTCTACTACGAGCAGTACTTC.

This clone has more than one count but fewer than ten. The chain is built from TRBV18 and TRBJ2-7, with 8 bases fitting TRBD1. The V and J ends lost 5 bases and 2 bases, in that order; junction bases with no gene match: 5. The CDR3 has 14 residues. The germline CDR1 and CDR2 sequences are KGHSH and LQKENI. CDR3 nucleotide sequence: TGTGCCAGCTCATTCGGACAGGGTACCTACGAGCAGTACTTC. It translates to CASSFGQGTYEQYF.

This clone has only one observation. V usage is TRBV20-1 and J usage is TRBJ2-5, with 7 bases aligning to TRBD1. The CDR3 length is 13 residues. Germline CDR1 is DFQATT and CDR2 is SNEGSKA (reference sequence). Losses at the gene ends were 3 bases for V and 4 bases for J; bases not matched to a gene: 5. The CDR3 coding sequence is TGCAGTGCTAGTATTGCAGGGGGAGAGACCCAGTACTTC. This codes for CSASIAGGETQYF.

This clone has just one count. The rearrangement links TRBV3-1 (or the pseudogene TRBV3-2) to TRBJ2-4; no firm D call. The V and J ends lost 2 bases and 6 bases respectively, with 17 bases between them. The CDR3 is 16 residues long. Germline assignment: CDR1 LGHDT and CDR2 YNNKEL (reference sequence). Written as DNA, the CDR3 is TGTGCCAGCAGCCAACTGTACCTTCTGTACGGAAACATTCAGTACTTC. It is translated as CASSQLYLLYGNIQYF.

The genes are TRBV7-9 and TRBJ1-1; D possibly corresponds to TRBD1 (6 bases). The V end lost 3 bases, the J end lost 0 bases, and 11 bases lay between the germline ends. Germline assignment: CDR1 SEHNR and CDR2 FQNEAQ (reference sequence). This CDR3 region has 15 residues. The CDR3 bases are TGTGCCAGCAGCTTTGTAACAGGGATGAACACTGAAGCTTTCTTT. Amino acid sequence: CASSFVTGMNTEAFF.

This clone was observed a few times. CDR3 residues: CSVGTAPLGTEAFF. CDR3 in DNA: TGCAGCGTGGGGACAGCCCCCCTAGGCACTGAAGCTTTCTTT. The J gene is TRBJ1-1, the V gene TRBV29-1, with 7 positions matching TRBD1. This CDR3 has 14 amino acids. Trimming cost V 6 bases and J 4 bases; bases outside gene matches: 11. Germline V gene sequence: CDR1 SQVTM, CDR2 ANQGSEA.

As concerns this clone: The sample holds other DNA sequences that translate to the same CDR3. The J gene is TRBJ1-1, the V gene TRBV11-1; tentative D call: TRBD1 (5 bases). Germline V gene lookup returns CDR1 SGHAT and CDR2 FQDESV (reference sequence). V lost 5 bases, J lost 0 bases, and 10 bases lay in between. The CDR3 length is 14 residues. In DNA, the CDR3 is TGTGCCAGCAGCCCCGGGACTCTGAACACTGAAGCTTTCTTT. Translation gives CASSPGTLNTEAFF.

This sequence joins TRBV5-4 and TRBJ2-7; 9 bases are a match to TRBD1. After removal of 4 bases from V and 2 bases from J, the junction contained 7 bases not matched to a gene. In germline, CDR1 is SGHNT, CDR2 YYREEE (reference sequence). This CDR3 is built from 15 residues. In DNA form, the CDR3 reads TGTGCCAGCAGCCCCGGACAGGGGATCACCTACGAGCAGTACTTC. It yields the protein CASSPGQGITYEQYF.

This clone was seen only a few times. This CDR3 is also generated by other DNA sequences in the sample. The rearrangement joins TRBV18 to TRBJ1-1; 7 bases line up with TRBD1. Trimming took 4 bases from V and 3 from J; bases not matched to a gene: 5. This CDR3 is built from 14 residues. Germline assignment: CDR1 KGHSH and CDR2 LQKENI. DNA for the CDR3: TGTGCCAGCTCACTCCTTGACAGGGACACTGAAGCTTTCTTT. This sequence encodes CASSLLDRDTEAFF.

The chain is built from TRBV9 and TRBJ1-5; D is undetermined. The germline gives CDR1 SGDLS, CDR2 YYNGEE. CDR3 length: 14 amino acids. V was pared by 3 bases and J by 4 bases, with 11 bases between. DNA of the CDR3: TGTGCCAGCAGCGGCACAGACCGAAATCAGCCCCAGCATTTT. It translates to CASSGTDRNQPQHF.

The chain combines TRBV21-1 with TRBJ2-7; TRBD2 is the table's D call and was not checked against the DNA. TRBV21-1 is noted as a pseudogene. The CDR3 has 12 amino acids. The CDR3 sequence is CALLVPAYEQYF. The CDR3 DNA reads as TGTGCCCTGCTCGTCCCGGCCTACGAGCAGTACTTC.

The rearrangement joins TRBV19 to TRBJ1-1, with D tentatively TRBD1 (5 bases). Germline lookup yields CDR1 LNHDA and CDR2 SQIVND (reference sequence). V lost 3 bases and J 5 bases, leaving 13 bases between the germline ends. CDR3 length: 14 residues. Written as DNA, the CDR3 is TGTGCCAGTAGTATTTACGGGGGAGAAACTGAAGCTTTCTTT. This sequence encodes CASSIYGGETEAFF.

V is TRBV9 and J is TRBJ2-1, with TRBD2 matching 10 bases. The CDR3 is 15 amino acids. V lost 4 bases and J lost 4; bases outside the gene matches: 5. Germline loops: CDR1 SGDLS, CDR2 YYNGEE. The CDR3 DNA reads as TGTGCCAGCAGCACCAGCGGGGGGGATTACAATGAGCAGTTCTTC. Translating gives CASSTSGGDYNEQFF.

The chain combines TRBV7-9 with TRBJ1-4; D unresolved. The V gene lost 2 bases and the J gene lost 8 bases, with 9 bases spanning the gap. This CDR3 has 13 residues. Per the germline V gene, CDR1 is SEHNR and CDR2 is FQNEAQ (reference sequence). The chain's CDR3 is CASSLNSGEKLFF. The CDR3 DNA is TGTGCCAGCAGCTTAAACAGCGGGGAAAAACTGTTTTTT.

V usage is TRBV9 and J usage is TRBJ1-4; 7 positions agree with TRBD1. The ends lost 2 bases at V and 6 bases at J; junction bases unmatched: 7. The CDR3 covers 15 residues. The germline V gene has CDR1 SGDLS and CDR2 YYNGEE. The CDR3 is CASSVETGRHEKLFF. For the CDR3, the DNA is TGTGCCAGCAGCGTGGAGACAGGGAGGCATGAAAAACTGTTTTTT.

As concerns this clone: The junction departs from germline at one end; a sequencing error may be responsible. Other DNA sequences in the sample encode the same CDR3. This chain uses TRBV10-3 with TRBJ2-1; 8 bases agree with TRBD2. The CDR3 has 15 amino acids. CDR1 is ENHRY, CDR2 SYGVKD, per germline. CDR3 nucleotide sequence: TGCGCCATCACCAACCCTACGGGGGGGCTCAATGAGCAGTTCTTC. Translation gives CAITNPTGGLNEQFF.

For this clone: Additional DNA sequences in this sample encode the identical CDR3. CDR3 in DNA: TGTGCCAGCAGTTCACTGACTAGCGGGGGGACAGATACGCAGTATTTT. This sequence encodes CASSSLTSGGTDTQYF. The rearrangement links TRBV27 to TRBJ2-3; 13 bases agree with TRBD2. Per germline, CDR1 MNHEY and CDR2 SMNVEV (reference sequence). The CDR3 sequence is 16 residues long. V gave up 4 bases and J gave up 3 bases; unmatched junction bases: 4.

This clone showed up just once. V usage is TRBV5-1 and J usage is TRBJ2-1; TRBD1 might be the D (6 bases). With 4 bases removed from V and 1 base from J, the gap between germline ends came to 18 bases. Germline V gives CDR1 SGHRS, CDR2 YFSETQ. This CDR3 has 17 amino acids. CDR3 DNA sequence: TGCGCCAGCAGCACCTCACAGGGATTCCCTTCCTACAATGAGCAGTTCTTC. It translates to CASSTSQGFPSYNEQFF.

This clone showed up just once. The CDR3 here is CASGLGGSQETQYF. CDR3 sequence (DNA): TGTGCTAGTGGTTTGGGAGGATCCCAAGAGACCCAGTACTTC. The rearrangement links TRBV12-5 to TRBJ2-5; D uncertain. The CDR3 extends over 14 amino acids. Trimming cost V 1 base and J 1 base, with 7 bases left between them. Germline assignment: CDR1 LGHNT and CDR2 FRNRAP.

This sequence joins TRBV12-3 or TRBV12-4 and TRBJ2-3, with no clear D. V gave up 4 bases and J gave up 6 bases, with 11 bases separating them. This CDR3 has 13 residues. The CDR3 sequence: CASSSLSLDTQYF. In nucleotides, the CDR3 is TGTGCCAGCAGTTCCCTTTCCTTGGATACGCAGTATTTT.

This chain uses TRBV20-1 with TRBJ2-3, with a tentative D call TRBD1 (5 bases). CDR1 and CDR2 from the germline V gene are DFQATT and SNEGSKA (reference sequence). V was pared by 3 bases and J by 9 bases, with 16 bases between. The CDR3 spans 13 residues. In DNA form, the CDR3 reads TGCAGTGCTAGTTCGGGCAGGGCTCCCACGCAGTATTTT. It codes for CSASSGRAPTQYF.

As for this clone: The identical CDR3 is also encoded by other nucleotide sequences in the sample. The rearrangement joins TRBV6-6 to TRBJ1-1, with D perhaps matching TRBD1 (5 bases). Trimming took off 0 bases at V and 4 bases at J, with 9 bases between the two ends. The CDR3 is made up of 14 amino acids. Germline loops: CDR1 MNHNY, CDR2 SVGAGI (reference sequence). CDR3 nucleotides: TGTGCCAGCAGTTACTCAGGGGAAGGCACTGAAGCTTTCTTT. It yields the protein CASSYSGEGTEAFF.